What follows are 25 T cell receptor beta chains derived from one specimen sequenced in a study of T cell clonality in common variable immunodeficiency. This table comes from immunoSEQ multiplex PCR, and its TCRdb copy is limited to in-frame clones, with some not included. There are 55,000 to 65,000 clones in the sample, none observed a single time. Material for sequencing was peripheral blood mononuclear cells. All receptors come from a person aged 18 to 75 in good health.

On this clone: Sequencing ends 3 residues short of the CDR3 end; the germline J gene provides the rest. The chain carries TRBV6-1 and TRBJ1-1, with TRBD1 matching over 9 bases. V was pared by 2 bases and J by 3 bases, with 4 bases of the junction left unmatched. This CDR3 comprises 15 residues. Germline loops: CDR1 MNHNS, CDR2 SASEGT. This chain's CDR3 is CASSEPTGGYTEAFF. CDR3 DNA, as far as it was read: TGTGCCAGCAGTGAACCTACAGGGGGCTACACTGAA.

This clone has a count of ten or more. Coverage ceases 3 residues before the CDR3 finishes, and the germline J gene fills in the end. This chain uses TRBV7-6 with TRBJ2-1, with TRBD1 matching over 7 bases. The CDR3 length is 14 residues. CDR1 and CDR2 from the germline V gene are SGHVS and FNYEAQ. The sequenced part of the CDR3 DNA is TGTGCTAGCCCCCAAGGACAGGTCTACAATGAG. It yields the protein CASPQGQVYNE. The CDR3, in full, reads CASPQGQVYNEQFF.

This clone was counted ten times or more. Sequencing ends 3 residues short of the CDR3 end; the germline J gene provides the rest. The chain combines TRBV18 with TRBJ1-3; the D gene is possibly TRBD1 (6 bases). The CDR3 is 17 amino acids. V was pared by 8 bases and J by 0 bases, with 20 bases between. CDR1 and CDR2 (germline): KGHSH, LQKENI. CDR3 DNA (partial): TGTGCCAGCAAGAGGACAGCGTCACCTTTCTCTGGAAACACC. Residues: CASKRTASPFSGNT. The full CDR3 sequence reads CASKRTASPFSGNTIYF.

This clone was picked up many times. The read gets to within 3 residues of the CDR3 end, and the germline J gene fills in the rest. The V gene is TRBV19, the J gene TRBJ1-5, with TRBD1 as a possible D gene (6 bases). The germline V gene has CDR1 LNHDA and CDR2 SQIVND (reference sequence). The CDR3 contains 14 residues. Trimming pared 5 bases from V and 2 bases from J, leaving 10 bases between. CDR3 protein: CASSEQGGNQPQHF. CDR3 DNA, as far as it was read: TGTGCCAGTAGTGAACAGGGAGGCAATCAGCCC.

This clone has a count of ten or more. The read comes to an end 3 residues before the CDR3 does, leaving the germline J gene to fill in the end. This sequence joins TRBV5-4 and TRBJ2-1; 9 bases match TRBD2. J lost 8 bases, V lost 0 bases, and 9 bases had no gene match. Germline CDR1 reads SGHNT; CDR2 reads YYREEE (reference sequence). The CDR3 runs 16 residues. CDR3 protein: CASSLDDPGLAYEQFF. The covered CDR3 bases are TGTGCCAGCAGCTTGGACGACCCGGGACTAGCTTATGAG.

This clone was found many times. CDR3 bases read: TGTGCCAGCAGCTTAGATAGGGACAGGGAGACC. Translation: CASSLDRDRET. In full, the CDR3 reads CASSLDRDRETQYF. The chain employs TRBV7-8 and TRBJ2-5, with TRBD1 matching 8 bases. From the germline J gene comes the end of the CDR3, since the read stops 3 residues before it. The CDR3 extends over 14 amino acids. With V trimmed by 1 base and J by 5 bases, 3 bases remained unmatched. Germline CDR1 is SGHVS and CDR2 is FQNEAQ.

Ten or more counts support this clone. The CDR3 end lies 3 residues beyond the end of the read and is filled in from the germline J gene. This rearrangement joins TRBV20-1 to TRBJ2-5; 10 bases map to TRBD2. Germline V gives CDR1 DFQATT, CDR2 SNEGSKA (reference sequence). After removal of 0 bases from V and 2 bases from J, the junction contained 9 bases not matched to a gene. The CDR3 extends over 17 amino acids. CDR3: CSARDLELAGKQETQYF. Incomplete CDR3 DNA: TGCAGTGCTAGAGATCTTGAACTAGCGGGGAAACAAGAGACC.

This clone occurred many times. CDR3 protein: CSVEDSGEVSAGLETQYF. CDR3 DNA, as far as it was read: TGCAGCGTTGAAGACTCGGGAGAGGTATCGGCAGGGCTAGAGACC. The chain joins TRBV29-1 to TRBJ2-5; a possible D gene is TRBD2 (6 bases). The CDR3 goes on 3 residues after the read ends, and that part is filled in from the germline J gene. Trimming shortened V by 0 bases and J by 4 bases, and 24 bases separated the two germline ends. CDR1 is SQVTM and CDR2 is ANQGSEA in the germline V gene. The CDR3 is 18 amino acids.

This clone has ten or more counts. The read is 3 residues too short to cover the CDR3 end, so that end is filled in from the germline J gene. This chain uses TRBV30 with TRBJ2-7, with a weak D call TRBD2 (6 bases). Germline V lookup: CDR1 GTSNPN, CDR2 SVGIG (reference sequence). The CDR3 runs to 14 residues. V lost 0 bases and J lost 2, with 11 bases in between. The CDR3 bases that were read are TGTGCCTGGAGTGTGATAGCGGCCCCCTACGAG. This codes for CAWSVIAAPYE. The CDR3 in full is CAWSVIAAPYEQYF.

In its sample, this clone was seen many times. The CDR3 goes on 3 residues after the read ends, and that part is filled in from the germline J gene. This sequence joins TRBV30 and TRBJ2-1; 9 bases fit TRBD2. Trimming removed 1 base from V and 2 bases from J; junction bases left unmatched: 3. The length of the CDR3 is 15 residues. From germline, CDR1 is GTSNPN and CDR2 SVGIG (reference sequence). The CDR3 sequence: CAWSELAGPYNEQFF. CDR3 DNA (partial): TGTGCCTGGAGTGAGCTAGCGGGACCCTACAATGAG. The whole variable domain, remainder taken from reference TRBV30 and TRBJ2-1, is SQTIHQWPATLVQPVGSPLSLECTVEGTSNPNLYWYRQAAGRGLQLLFYSVGIGQISSEVPQNLSASRPQDRQFILSSKKLLLSDSGFYLCAWSELAGPYNEQFFGPGTRLTVL.

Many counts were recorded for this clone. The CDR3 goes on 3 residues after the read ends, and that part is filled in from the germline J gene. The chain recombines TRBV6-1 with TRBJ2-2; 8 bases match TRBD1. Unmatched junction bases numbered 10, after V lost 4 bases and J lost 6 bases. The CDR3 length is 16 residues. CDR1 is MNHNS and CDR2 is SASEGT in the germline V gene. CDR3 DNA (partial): TGTGCCAGCAGTGGGTACCAGGGGGCGGGACCCGGGGAG. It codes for CASSGYQGAGPGE. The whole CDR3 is CASSGYQGAGPGELFF.

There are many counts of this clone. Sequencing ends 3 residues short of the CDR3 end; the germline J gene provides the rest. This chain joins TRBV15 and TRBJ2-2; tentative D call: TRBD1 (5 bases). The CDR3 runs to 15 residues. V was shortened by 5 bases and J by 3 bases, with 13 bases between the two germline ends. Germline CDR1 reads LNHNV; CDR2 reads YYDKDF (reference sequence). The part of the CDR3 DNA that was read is TGTGCCACCAGCCGTGCACGACAGCACACCGGGGAG. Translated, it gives CATSRARQHTGE. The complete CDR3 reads CATSRARQHTGELFF. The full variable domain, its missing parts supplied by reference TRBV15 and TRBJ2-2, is DAMVIQNPRYQVTQFGKPVTLSCSQTLNHNVMYWYQQKSSQAPKLLFHYYDKDFNNEADTPDNFQSRRPNTSFCFLDIRSPGLGDTAMYLCATSRARQHTGELFFGEGSRLTVL.

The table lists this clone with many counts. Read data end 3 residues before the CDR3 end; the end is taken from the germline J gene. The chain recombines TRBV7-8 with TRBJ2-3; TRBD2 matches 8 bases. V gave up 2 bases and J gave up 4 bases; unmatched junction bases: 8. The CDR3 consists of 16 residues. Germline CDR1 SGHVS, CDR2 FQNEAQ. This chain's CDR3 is CASSLTSGAGADTQYF. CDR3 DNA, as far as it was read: TGTGCCAGCAGCTTAACTAGCGGAGCAGGGGCAGATACG.

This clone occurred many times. CDR3: CASSFFFEKLFF. The sequenced part of the CDR3 DNA is TGTGCCAGCAGTTTTTTCTTTGAAAAA. The J gene is TRBJ1-4, the V gene TRBV12-3 or TRBV12-4; D is undetermined. The CDR3 end lies 3 residues beyond the end of the read and is filled in from the germline J gene. V lost 3 bases to trimming and J lost 7 bases, with 6 bases between them. This CDR3 spans 12 amino acids.

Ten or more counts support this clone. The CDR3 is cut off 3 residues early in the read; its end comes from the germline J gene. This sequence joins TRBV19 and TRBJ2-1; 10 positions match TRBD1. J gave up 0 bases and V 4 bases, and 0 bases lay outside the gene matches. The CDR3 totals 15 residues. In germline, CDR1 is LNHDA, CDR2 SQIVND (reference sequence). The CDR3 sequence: CASSRTGGSYNEQFF. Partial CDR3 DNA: TGTGCCAGTAGTAGGACAGGGGGCTCCTACAATGAG.

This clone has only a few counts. The CDR3 bases that were read are TGTGCCAGCAGTGAACCTCCCGCGAACACCGGGGAG. Translated: CASSEPPANTGE. The complete CDR3 protein is CASSEPPANTGELFF. The chain recombines TRBV2 with TRBJ2-2; D uncertain. The read is 3 residues too short to cover the CDR3 end, so that end is filled in from the germline J gene. The V end lost 2 bases, the J end lost 0 bases, and 7 bases lay between the germline ends. The germline gives CDR1 SNHLY, CDR2 FYNNEI. The CDR3 has 15 residues.

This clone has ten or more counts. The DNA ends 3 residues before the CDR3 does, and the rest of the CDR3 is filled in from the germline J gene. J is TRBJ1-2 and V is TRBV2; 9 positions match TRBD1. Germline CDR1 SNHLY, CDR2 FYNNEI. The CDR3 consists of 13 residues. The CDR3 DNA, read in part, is TGTGCCAGCAGGGACAGGGGCCTGGGCGGC. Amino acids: CASRDRGLGG. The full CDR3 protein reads CASRDRGLGGYTF.

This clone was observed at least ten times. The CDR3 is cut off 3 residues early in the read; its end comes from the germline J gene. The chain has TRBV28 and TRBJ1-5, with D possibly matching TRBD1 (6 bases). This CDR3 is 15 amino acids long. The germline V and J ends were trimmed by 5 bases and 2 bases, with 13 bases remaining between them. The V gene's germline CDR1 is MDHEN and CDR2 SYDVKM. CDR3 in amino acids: CASSPTGRGNQPQHF. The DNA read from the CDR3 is TGTGCCAGCAGTCCTACAGGGCGCGGCAATCAGCCC.

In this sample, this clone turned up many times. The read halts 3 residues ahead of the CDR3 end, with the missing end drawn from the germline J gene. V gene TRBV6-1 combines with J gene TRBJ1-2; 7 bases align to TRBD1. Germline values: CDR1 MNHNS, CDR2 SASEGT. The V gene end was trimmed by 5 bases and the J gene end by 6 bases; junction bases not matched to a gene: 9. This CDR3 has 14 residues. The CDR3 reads CASSKGTARNGYTF. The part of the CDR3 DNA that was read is TGTGCCAGCAGTAAAGGGACAGCCAGAAATGGC.

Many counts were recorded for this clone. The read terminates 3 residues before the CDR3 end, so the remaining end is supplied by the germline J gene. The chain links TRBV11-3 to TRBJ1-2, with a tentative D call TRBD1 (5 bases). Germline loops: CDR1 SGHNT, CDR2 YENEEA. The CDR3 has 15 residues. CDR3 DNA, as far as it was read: TGTGCCAGCAGCTTAGATCGAGGAACAGGAGGGAGC. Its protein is CASSLDRGTGGS. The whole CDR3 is CASSLDRGTGGSYTF.

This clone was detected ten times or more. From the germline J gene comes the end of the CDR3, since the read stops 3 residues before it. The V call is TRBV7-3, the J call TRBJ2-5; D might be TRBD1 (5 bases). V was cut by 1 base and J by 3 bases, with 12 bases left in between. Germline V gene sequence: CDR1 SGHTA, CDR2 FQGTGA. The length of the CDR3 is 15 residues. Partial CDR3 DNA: TGTGCCAGCAGCTTAAATAGTGCGACAGAAGAGACC. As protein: CASSLNSATEET. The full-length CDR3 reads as CASSLNSATEETQYF.

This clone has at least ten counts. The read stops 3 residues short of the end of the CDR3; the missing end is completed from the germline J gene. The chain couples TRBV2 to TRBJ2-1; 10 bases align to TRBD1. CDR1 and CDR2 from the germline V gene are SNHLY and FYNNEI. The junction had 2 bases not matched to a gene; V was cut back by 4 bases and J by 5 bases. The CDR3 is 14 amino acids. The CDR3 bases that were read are TGTGCCAGCAGTGCCGGGACAGGGGACAATGAG. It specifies CASSAGTGDNE. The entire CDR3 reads CASSAGTGDNEQFF.

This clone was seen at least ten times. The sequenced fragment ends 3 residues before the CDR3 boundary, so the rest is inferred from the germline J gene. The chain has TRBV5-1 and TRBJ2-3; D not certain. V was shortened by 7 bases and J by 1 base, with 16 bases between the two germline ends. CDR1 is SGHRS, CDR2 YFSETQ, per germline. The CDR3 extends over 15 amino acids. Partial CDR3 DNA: TGCGCCAGCCGATTGGGCCCCCAGGGCACAGATACG. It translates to CASRLGPQGTDT. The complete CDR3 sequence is CASRLGPQGTDTQYF.

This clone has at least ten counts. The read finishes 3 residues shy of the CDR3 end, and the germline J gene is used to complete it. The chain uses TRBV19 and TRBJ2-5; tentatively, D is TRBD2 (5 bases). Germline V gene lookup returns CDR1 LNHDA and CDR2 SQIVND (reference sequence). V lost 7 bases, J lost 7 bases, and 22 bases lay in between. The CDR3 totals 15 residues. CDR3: CASTAVLGSGGTQYF. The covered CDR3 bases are TGTGCCAGTACCGCCGTACTAGGGTCGGGCGGGACC.

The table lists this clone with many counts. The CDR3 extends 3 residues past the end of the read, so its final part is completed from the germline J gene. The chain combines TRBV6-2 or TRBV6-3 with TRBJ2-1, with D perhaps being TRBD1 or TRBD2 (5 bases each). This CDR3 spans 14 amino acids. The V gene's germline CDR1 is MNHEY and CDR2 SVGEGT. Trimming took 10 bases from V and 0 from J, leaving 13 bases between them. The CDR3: CATMRGDSYNEQFF. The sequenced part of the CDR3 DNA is TGTGCCACGATGAGGGGCGACTCCTACAATGAG.